This T cell receptor beta chain came from a study of Graves' ophthalmopathy and Graves' hyperthyroidism. The authors amplified TCR beta CDR3 regions, and they did so from RNA transcripts for repertoire sequencing. The first round was an RT-PCR with HTBI primers, and the second round was a multiplex PCR. TCRdb ran MiXCR on the multiplex PCR reads and lists one entry per CDR3 protein. The sample holds 300,000 to 400,000 distinct CDR3 sequences, roughly 15% seen once. Disease in donors with ophthalmopathy had moderate-to-severe activity, CAS ≥3, NOSPECS ≥4 and under 3 months' duration. Uncontrolled infections, pregnancy, lactation or other autoimmune diseases led to patient exclusion. Reliance was placed on clinical symptoms, serum thyroxine, TRAb, thyroid ultrasound and orbital computed tomography for diagnosis. The PBMCs had their origin in around 10 ml of fresh peripheral blood. This CDR3 contains 14 residues. The V and J ends lost 4 bases and 7 bases, in that order; junction bases with no gene match: 8. Per germline, CDR1 MNHEY and CDR2 SVGAGI.

The rearrangement links TRBV6-5 to TRBJ1-2, with 8 bases that match TRBD1. Input material: peripheral blood. The source of this sequence is an adult man with Graves' ophthalmopathy. CDR3 bases: TGTGCCAGCAGTTTATCGGGACAGGCCACTGGCTACACCTTC. The encoded protein is CASSLSGQATGYTF.